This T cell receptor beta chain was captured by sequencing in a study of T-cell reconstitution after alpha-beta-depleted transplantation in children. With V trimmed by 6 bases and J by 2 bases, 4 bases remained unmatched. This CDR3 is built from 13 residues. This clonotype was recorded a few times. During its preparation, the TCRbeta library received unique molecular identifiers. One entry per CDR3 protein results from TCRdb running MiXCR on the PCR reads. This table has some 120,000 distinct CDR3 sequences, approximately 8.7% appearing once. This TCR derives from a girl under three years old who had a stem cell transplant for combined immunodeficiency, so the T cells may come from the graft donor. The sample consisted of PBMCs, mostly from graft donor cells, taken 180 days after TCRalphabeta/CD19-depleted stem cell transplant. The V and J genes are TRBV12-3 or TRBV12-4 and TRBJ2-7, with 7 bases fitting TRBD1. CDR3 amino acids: CASSAGQAYEQYF. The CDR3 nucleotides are TGTGCCAGCAGCGCAGGACAGGCCTACGAGCAGTACTTC.